The T cell receptor (beta chain) under discussion was sequenced for a study of blood T cell repertoires in COVID-19. Study members were between roughly 18 and 89 years old and lived in fewer than 30 US regions. The study assigned cohorts using participant-reported clinical history. Those designated as exposed participants met a COVID-19 case within 2 weeks before study entry. Using immunoSEQ multiplex PCR, the repertoire was profiled, and TCRdb retains in-frame clones only, with some absent. The table records about 200,000 clones, about 83% of them present only once. The TCR originated in a woman in her 50s who had been exposed to COVID-19. Sequencing was performed on PBMCs or T cells enriched from blood (not recorded which).

CDR3 protein: CAISESALAGLSYNEQFF. As DNA, the CDR3 is TGTGCCATCAGTGAGTCGGCCCTAGCGGGTCTCTCCTACAATGAGCAGTTCTTC. The V call is TRBV10-3, the J call TRBJ2-1; the match to TRBD2 covers 8 bases. Germline values: CDR1 ENHRY, CDR2 SYGVKD. J was trimmed by 0 bases and V by 0 bases; bases with no gene match: 7. The CDR3 runs to 18 residues.